A selection of T cell receptor beta chains follows, all from one sample in a study of molecular identifiers for immune sequencing clone quantification. TCRdb reprocessed the PCR reads via MiXCR and lists one record per CDR3 protein. The sample lists hundreds of thousands of distinct CDR3 sequences, 25% seen once, with about 0.73% in the top ten. Input material: naive CD8+ T cells from blood, with Jurkat cell RNA spiked in. Receptors were obtained from a human donor in good health. Some libraries in this study had Jurkat cell RNA spiked in. Both conserved end residues are part of each CDR3. Each record gives: J gene, clone size, V gene, D gene, CDR3 protein, CDR3 DNA. The D gene is left open where the match is weak. Clone size appears in some rows only: once, few, many, or a class for an expanded clone.

j_call: TRBJ2-5; clone_size: few; v_call: TRBV6-1; d_call: NA; cdr3_aa: CASTDTSWNLQETQYF; cdr3_nt: TGTGCCAGCACTGACACTTCTTGGAACCTACAAGAGACCCAGTACTTC
j_call: TRBJ2-7; clone_size: NA; v_call: TRBV9; d_call: TRBD1; cdr3_aa: CASSHGQVSYEQYF; cdr3_nt: TGTGCCAGCAGCCACGGACAGGTTTCCTACGAGCAGTACTTC
j_call: TRBJ2-3; clone_size: NA; v_call: TRBV6-2/TRBV6-3; d_call: NA; cdr3_aa: CASGSGQVSGTQYF; cdr3_nt: TGTGCCAGCGGGAGCGGGCAGGTCTCAGGTACGCAGTATTTT
j_call: TRBJ2-7; clone_size: NA; v_call: TRBV6-1; d_call: NA; cdr3_aa: CASRARDSYYGQYF; cdr3_nt: TGTGCCAGCAGAGCTCGCGACAGCTACTACGGGCAGTACTTC
j_call: TRBJ2-1; clone_size: few; v_call: TRBV30; d_call: NA; cdr3_aa: CAWARGPYNEQFF; cdr3_nt: TGTGCCTGGGCCCGGGGGCCCTACAATGAGCAGTTCTTC
j_call: TRBJ2-1; clone_size: NA; v_call: TRBV30; d_call: NA; cdr3_aa: CAWSSGGPYNEQFF; cdr3_nt: TGTGCCTGGAGCTCGGGGGGCCCCTACAATGAGCAGTTCTTC
j_call: TRBJ1-2; clone_size: NA; v_call: TRBV19; d_call: NA; cdr3_aa: CASSVGFNGYTF; cdr3_nt: TGTGCCAGTAGTGTGGGGTTCAATGGCTACACCTTC
j_call: TRBJ1-2; clone_size: many; v_call: TRBV6-2/TRBV6-3; d_call: TRBD1; cdr3_aa: CASSNPTTGFTYGYTF; cdr3_nt: TGTGCCAGCAGTAACCCTACGACAGGGTTTACCTATGGCTACACCTTC
j_call: TRBJ2-7; clone_size: NA; v_call: TRBV24-1; d_call: NA; cdr3_aa: CATTGGTVSYEQHF; cdr3_nt: TGTGCCACCACCGGCGGGACAGTCTCCTACGAGCAGCACTTC
j_call: TRBJ2-1; clone_size: many; v_call: TRBV27; d_call: TRBD2; cdr3_aa: CASSAGTSGAYNEQFF; cdr3_nt: TGTGCCAGCAGTGCCGGGACTAGCGGGGCCTACAATGAGCAGTTCTTC
j_call: TRBJ2-7; clone_size: NA; v_call: TRBV4-3; d_call: NA; cdr3_aa: CASSQGKSGAYEQYF; cdr3_nt: TGCGCCAGCAGCCAAGGCAAATCAGGAGCCTACGAGCAGTACTTC
j_call: TRBJ2-7; clone_size: NA; v_call: TRBV5-6; d_call: TRBD2; cdr3_aa: CTSSLETGGTSAFYEQYF; cdr3_nt: TGTACCAGCAGCTTGGAGACAGGTGGGACTAGCGCCTTCTACGAGCAGTACTTC
j_call: TRBJ2-7; clone_size: few; v_call: TRBV9; d_call: TRBD2; cdr3_aa: CASSVSAGGAYEQYF; cdr3_nt: TGTGCCAGCAGCGTATCCGCGGGGGGCGCCTACGAGCAGTACTTC
j_call: TRBJ2-7; clone_size: NA; v_call: TRBV5-4; d_call: NA; cdr3_aa: CASSSLTPSEQYF; cdr3_nt: TGTGCCAGCAGCTCGTTGACACCCTCCGAGCAGTACTTC
j_call: TRBJ2-7; clone_size: NA; v_call: TRBV18; d_call: NA; cdr3_aa: CASTRTDRPEQNF; cdr3_nt: TGTGCCAGCACACGAACGGATCGTCCCGAGCAGAACTTC
j_call: TRBJ2-7; clone_size: NA; v_call: TRBV18; d_call: NA; cdr3_aa: CASSISGYEQYF; cdr3_nt: TGTGCCAGCTCAATATCCGGCTACGAGCAGTACTTC
j_call: TRBJ2-1; clone_size: many; v_call: TRBV29-1; d_call: NA; cdr3_aa: CSVGGVNEQFF; cdr3_nt: TGCAGCGTTGGGGGTGTCAATGAGCAGTTCTTC
j_call: TRBJ2-7; clone_size: NA; v_call: TRBV6-5; d_call: NA; cdr3_aa: CASSSPGPYEQYF; cdr3_nt: TGTGCCAGCAGTTCCCCGGGACCCTACGAGCAGTACTTC
j_call: TRBJ2-7; clone_size: many; v_call: TRBV7-2; d_call: NA; cdr3_aa: CASSLGPYPYEQYF; cdr3_nt: TGTGCCAGCAGCTTAGGGCCATACCCCTACGAGCAGTACTTC
j_call: TRBJ2-7; clone_size: few; v_call: TRBV25-1; d_call: TRBD1; cdr3_aa: CASSAGQGMEEQYF; cdr3_nt: TGTGCCAGCAGTGCGGGACAGGGGATGGAAGAGCAGTACTTC
j_call: TRBJ2-3; clone_size: many; v_call: TRBV5-6; d_call: NA; cdr3_aa: CASSPWDLTDTQYF; cdr3_nt: TGTGCCAGCAGCCCATGGGACCTCACAGATACGCAGTATTTT
j_call: TRBJ1-2; clone_size: NA; v_call: TRBV6-5; d_call: TRBD1; cdr3_aa: CASSYLQGVCGYTF; cdr3_nt: TGTGCCAGCAGTTACTTGCAGGGGGTTTGTGGCTACACCTTC
j_call: TRBJ1-1; clone_size: many; v_call: TRBV19; d_call: NA; cdr3_aa: CASSIAPITEAFF; cdr3_nt: TGTGCCAGTAGTATAGCCCCCATCACTGAAGCTTTCTTT
j_call: TRBJ1-1; clone_size: many; v_call: TRBV12-3/TRBV12-4; d_call: TRBD1; cdr3_aa: CASGTGKGSQAFF; cdr3_nt: TGTGCCAGCGGGACAGGAAAGGGCTCTCAGGCTTTCTTT
j_call: TRBJ2-3; clone_size: many; v_call: TRBV7-2; d_call: TRBD1; cdr3_aa: CASSLGGGDGGSTDTQYF; cdr3_nt: TGTGCCAGCAGCTTAGGAGGGGGCGATGGGGGTAGCACAGATACGCAGTATTTT
j_call: TRBJ2-1; clone_size: NA; v_call: TRBV6-5; d_call: NA; cdr3_aa: CASSYPGPGNEQFF; cdr3_nt: TGTGCCAGCAGTTACCCGGGACCGGGGAATGAGCAGTTCTTC
j_call: TRBJ2-3; clone_size: many; v_call: TRBV12-3/TRBV12-4; d_call: NA; cdr3_aa: CASQDSLYTDTQYF; cdr3_nt: TGTGCCAGTCAAGACAGCTTATACACAGATACGCAGTATTTT
j_call: TRBJ2-7; clone_size: NA; v_call: TRBV20-1; d_call: NA; cdr3_aa: CSARDSATAYYYEQYF; cdr3_nt: TGCAGTGCTAGAGATTCGGCGACAGCGTACTACTACGAGCAGTACTTC
j_call: TRBJ2-6; clone_size: many; v_call: TRBV5-8; d_call: TRBD1; cdr3_aa: CASSLADRVHSGANVLTF; cdr3_nt: TGTGCCAGCAGCTTGGCGGACAGGGTCCACTCTGGGGCCAACGTCCTGACTTTC
j_call: TRBJ2-6; clone_size: few; v_call: TRBV5-1; d_call: NA; cdr3_aa: CASSPGVGRSSGANVLTF; cdr3_nt: TGCGCCAGCAGCCCGGGTGTGGGGCGAAGCTCTGGGGCCAACGTCCTGACTTTC
j_call: TRBJ1-5; clone_size: many; v_call: TRBV12-3/TRBV12-4; d_call: NA; cdr3_aa: CASSLAPSPQHF; cdr3_nt: TGTGCCAGCAGTTTAGCCCCGAGTCCGCAGCATTTT
j_call: TRBJ2-1; clone_size: few; v_call: TRBV4-3; d_call: TRBD2; cdr3_aa: CASSPSGVRDEQFF; cdr3_nt: TGCGCCAGCAGCCCTAGCGGGGTGCGCGATGAGCAGTTCTTC
j_call: TRBJ2-3; clone_size: many; v_call: TRBV5-1; d_call: NA; cdr3_aa: CASSLRGVVADTQYF; cdr3_nt: TGCGCCAGCAGCTTGAGGGGGGTAGTGGCAGATACGCAGTATTTT
j_call: TRBJ2-2; clone_size: many; v_call: TRBV30; d_call: NA; cdr3_aa: CAWRHPNTGELFF; cdr3_nt: TGTGCCTGGAGACACCCGAACACCGGGGAGCTGTTTTTT
j_call: TRBJ2-1; clone_size: NA; v_call: TRBV25-1; d_call: NA; cdr3_aa: CASSEGVRSYNEQFF; cdr3_nt: TGTGCCAGCAGTGAAGGGGTGCGGTCCTACAATGAGCAGTTCTTC
j_call: TRBJ2-7; clone_size: many; v_call: TRBV4-3; d_call: TRBD1; cdr3_aa: CASSQVARGTGTLEQYF; cdr3_nt: TGCGCCAGCAGCCAAGTTGCCCGCGGGACAGGGACCCTCGAGCAGTACTTC
j_call: TRBJ1-1; clone_size: NA; v_call: TRBV11-2; d_call: NA; cdr3_aa: CASSVSGAQSLNTEAFF; cdr3_nt: TGTGCCAGCAGCGTATCCGGGGCGCAAAGCCTGAACACTGAAGCTTTCTTT
j_call: TRBJ2-7; clone_size: few; v_call: TRBV27; d_call: TRBD1; cdr3_aa: CASSLSPSRDRVYEQYF; cdr3_nt: TGTGCCAGCAGTTTATCGCCGAGCCGGGACAGGGTCTACGAGCAGTACTTC
j_call: TRBJ2-7; clone_size: few; v_call: TRBV6-5; d_call: NA; cdr3_aa: CASTGDWHGEQYF; cdr3_nt: TGTGCCAGCACTGGAGACTGGCACGGCGAGCAGTACTTC
j_call: TRBJ1-1; clone_size: many; v_call: TRBV9; d_call: NA; cdr3_aa: CASSVGGQAMNTEAFF; cdr3_nt: TGTGCCAGCAGCGTAGGGGGTCAGGCAATGAACACTGAAGCTTTCTTT
j_call: TRBJ2-1; clone_size: few; v_call: TRBV12-3/TRBV12-4; d_call: NA; cdr3_aa: CASTLEGEQFF; cdr3_nt: TGTGCCAGCACTTTAGAAGGGGAGCAGTTCTTC
j_call: TRBJ2-7; clone_size: few; v_call: TRBV4-3; d_call: TRBD2; cdr3_aa: CASSQELAGGSYEQYF; cdr3_nt: TGCGCCAGCAGCCAAGAGCTAGCGGGGGGGTCCTACGAGCAGTACTTC
j_call: TRBJ2-7; clone_size: many; v_call: TRBV29-1; d_call: NA; cdr3_aa: CSVEVRGSGEQYF; cdr3_nt: TGCAGCGTTGAAGTTCGGGGTAGCGGCGAGCAGTACTTC
j_call: TRBJ2-2; clone_size: few; v_call: TRBV24-1; d_call: NA; cdr3_aa: CATQPRGTRAGELFF; cdr3_nt: TGTGCCACCCAACCCCGGGGGACCCGGGCCGGGGAGCTGTTTTTT
j_call: TRBJ1-2; clone_size: many; v_call: TRBV19; d_call: NA; cdr3_aa: CASSTAGYGYTF; cdr3_nt: TGTGCCAGTAGTACAGCAGGCTATGGCTACACCTTC
j_call: TRBJ1-5; clone_size: once; v_call: TRBV12-3/TRBV12-4; d_call: NA; cdr3_aa: CASTSSSGGSRPQHF; cdr3_nt: TGTGCCAGCACCTCATCTTCCGGTGGATCTCGGCCCCAGCATTTT
j_call: TRBJ2-7; clone_size: NA; v_call: TRBV3-1; d_call: TRBD2; cdr3_aa: CASSPAFGDHAGGYEQYF; cdr3_nt: TGTGCCAGCAGCCCAGCTTTCGGGGACCACGCGGGAGGTTACGAGCAGTACTTC